Listed here is a single T cell receptor (beta chain). The entry originates in a study of blood T cell dynamics during melanoma immunotherapy. For the study at large: First-line therapy was either pembrolizumab or nivolumab with ipilimumab for metastatic melanoma.

TCRdb's copy holds only in-frame clones and misses some; the assay was immunoSEQ multiplex PCR. This sample has 8,000 to 11,000 clones, with about 85% found just once. Time point described: week 3, after first cycle of checkpoint inhibitor. After removal of 4 bases from V and 6 bases from J, the junction contained 5 bases not matched to a gene. The CDR3 contains 14 residues. Germline V gene data show CDR1 as SGHAT and CDR2 as FQNNGV. This chain uses TRBV11-2 with TRBJ1-5, with TRBD1 identical over 8 bases. This clonotype was sampled from a human donor with melanoma. Material: blood, obtained from a patient treated with checkpoint blockade. Here the CDR3 DNA reads TGTGCCAGCAGCTCGAGAACAGGGGGTCAGCCCCAGCATTTT. It specifies CASSSRTGGQPQHF.